The 21 T cell receptor beta chains below were found in one sample sequenced in a study of blood T cell repertoires in COVID-19. The assay was immunoSEQ multiplex PCR, and TCRdb's table has in-frame clones only and misses some. The data hold about 240,000 clones, with 80% to 90% observed a single time. Sequenced sample: peripheral blood. The receptors originated from a woman aged 80 or over with COVID-19, enrolled during active disease.

A single count supports this clone. This chain joins TRBV20-1 and TRBJ1-3; D gene ambiguous. CDR1 is DFQATT, CDR2 SNEGSKA, per germline (reference sequence). The V end lost 3 bases, the J end lost 7 bases, and 16 bases lay between the germline ends. The CDR3 is 14 amino acids. The CDR3 protein is CSASNREAGNTIYF. The CDR3 nucleotides read TGCAGTGCTAGTAACCGGGAGGCCGGGAACACCATATATTTT.

This chain connects TRBV25-1 to TRBJ1-2; unclear D gene. This CDR3 contains 14 residues. The germline gives CDR1 MGHDK, CDR2 SYGVNS. Trimming pared 3 bases from V and 6 bases from J, leaving 14 bases between. For the CDR3, the DNA is TGTGCCAGCAGTGACCCTTCCGCGAGGAATGGCTACACCTTC. Amino acid sequence: CASSDPSARNGYTF.

This clone occurred once. The rearrangement uses TRBV27 and TRBJ1-1, with 10 bases identical to TRBD1. Per germline, CDR1 MNHEY and CDR2 SMNVEV (reference sequence). The junction had 5 bases not matched to a gene; V was cut back by 5 bases and J by 5 bases. CDR3 length: 14 residues. CDR3 nucleotides: TGTGCCAGCAGTAACAGACAGGGGGCAACTGAAGCTTTCTTT. Translated, it gives CASSNRQGATEAFF.

The chain employs TRBV7-3 and TRBJ2-3, with 11 bases fitting TRBD2. The CDR3 contains 16 residues. Trimming at V came to 1 base and at J to 4 bases, leaving 4 bases not matched to a gene. In germline, CDR1 is SGHTA, CDR2 FQGTGA. The CDR3 DNA sequence: TGTGCCAGCAGCTTAAATCCTAGCGGGGGGCCAGATACGCAGTATTTT. As protein: CASSLNPSGGPDTQYF.

This sequence joins TRBV12-3 or TRBV12-4 and TRBJ1-3; D unclear. The CDR3 contains 13 residues. Trimming stripped 6 bases from V and 8 bases from J, with 14 bases between. This chain's CDR3 is CASSSMIGYTIYF. The CDR3 DNA follows: TGTGCCAGCAGCAGTATGATCGGGTACACCATATATTTT.

Ten or more counts support this clone. The rearrangement links TRBV19 to TRBJ1-2; TRBD1 aligns across 9 bases. The length of the CDR3 is 14 residues. V dropped 3 bases and J dropped 12; count of bases not matched to a gene: 11. Germline-derived CDR1 and CDR2 are LNHDA and SQIVND (reference sequence). The CDR3 DNA is TGTGCCAGTAGTATTCCGGGACAGGGCCCAATTCACACCTTC. This gives the protein CASSIPGQGPIHTF. Variable domain in full (rest from reference TRBV19 and TRBJ1-2): DGGITQSPKYLFRKEGQNVTLSCEQNLNHDAMYWYRQDPGQGLRLIYYSQIVNDFQKGDIAEGYSVSREKKESFPLTVTSAQKNPTAFYLCASSIPGQGPIHTFGSGTRLTVV.

A word on this clone: In the same sample, other DNA sequences code for this CDR3. The V gene is TRBV4-2, the J gene TRBJ2-1; 9 bases are shared with TRBD1. Germline V gives CDR1 LGHNA, CDR2 YNFKEQ. Unmatched junction bases numbered 6, after V lost 2 bases and J lost 10 bases. The CDR3 is 14 residues long. Here the CDR3 DNA reads TGTGCCAGCAGCCAAAGACAGGGGGTGGGCGAGCAGTTCTTC. This translates into CASSQRQGVGEQFF.

The V and J genes are TRBV7-2 and TRBJ2-2; 9 bases are shared with TRBD1. The CDR3 length is 15 residues. With V trimmed by 2 bases and J by 7 bases, 5 bases remained unmatched. Per germline, CDR1 SGHTA and CDR2 FQGNSA. The CDR3 protein is CASSLRGQGSGELFF. The CDR3 DNA reads as TGTGCCAGCAGCTTAAGGGGACAGGGAAGCGGGGAGCTGTTTTTT. The full variable domain, rest sourced from reference TRBV7-2 and TRBJ2-2, is GAGVSQSPSNKVTEKGKDVELRCDPISGHTALYWYRQSLGQGLEFLIYFQGNSAPDKSGLPSDRFSAERTGGSVSTLTIQRTQQEDSAVYLCASSLRGQGSGELFFGEGSRLTVL.

The chain uses TRBV27 and TRBJ2-3, with D possibly being TRBD1 (6 bases). Per the germline V gene, CDR1 is MNHEY and CDR2 is SMNVEV (reference sequence). There are 15 residues in the CDR3. Trimming shortened V by 3 bases and J by 2 bases, and 12 bases separated the two germline ends. As DNA, the CDR3 is TGTGCCAGCAGTTTGGACAGACTTTACACAGATACGCAGTATTTT. This translates into CASSLDRLYTDTQYF.

This chain links TRBV9 with TRBJ2-1; 11 bases map to TRBD2. Trimming removed 0 bases from V and 7 bases from J; junction bases left unmatched: 3. CDR1 SGDLS and CDR2 YYNGEE come from the germline V gene. CDR3 length: 15 amino acids. The CDR3 loop reads CASSVGASGGNEQFF. CDR3 bases: TGTGCCAGCAGCGTAGGGGCTAGCGGGGGGAATGAGCAGTTCTTC.

The V and J genes are TRBV4-1 and TRBJ2-3, with TRBD1 as a possible D gene (6 bases). Germline CDR1 MGHRA, CDR2 YSYEKL. V lost 4 bases and J 6 bases, leaving 8 bases between the germline ends. This CDR3 comprises 12 residues. The CDR3 DNA reads TGCGCCAGCAGCCCAACAGGGGATACGCAGTATTTT. Translating it yields CASSPTGDTQYF.

This chain connects TRBV19 to TRBJ1-3; D might be TRBD1 (6 bases). The ends were cut back, 3 bases at V and 0 bases at J, with 33 bases in the middle. The CDR3 extends over 23 amino acids. Germline CDR1 reads LNHDA; CDR2 reads SQIVND (reference sequence). CDR3 sequence: CASSIKALGKTGLTPFSGNTIYF. CDR3 nucleotide sequence: TGTGCCAGTAGTATCAAGGCTCTGGGAAAGACAGGCCTTACACCTTTCTCTGGAAACACCATATATTTT.

The chain has TRBV19 and TRBJ1-5; D remains ambiguous. From germline, CDR1 is LNHDA and CDR2 SQIVND (reference sequence). V was clipped by 7 bases and J by 0 bases, with 4 bases between them. The CDR3 runs to 12 residues. In DNA, the CDR3 is TGTGCCAGTAAGCCTAGCAATCAGCCCCAGCATTTT. Translated, it gives CASKPSNQPQHF.

The CDR3 spells CAVQQGSQETQYF. The CDR3, as DNA: TGTGCCGTTCAACAGGGGAGCCAAGAGACCCAGTACTTC. The V gene is TRBV30, the J gene TRBJ2-5; TRBD1 agrees at 7 bases. The CDR3 runs 13 residues. The V and J ends lost 8 bases and 1 base, in that order; junction bases with no gene match: 7. CDR1 is GTSNPN and CDR2 is SVGIG in the germline V gene (reference sequence).

V gene TRBV30 combines with J gene TRBJ1-1; TRBD1 matches 9 bases. The CDR3 has 13 amino acids. Germline CDR1 is GTSNPN and CDR2 is SVGIG (reference sequence). J gave up 3 bases and V 5 bases, and 4 bases lay outside the gene matches. DNA for the CDR3: TGTGCCTGGGCACGGGACAGGGACACTGAAGCTTTCTTT. Protein product: CAWARDRDTEAFF.

This chain uses TRBV21-1 with TRBJ1-1. TRBV21-1 is a pseudogene segment. The CDR3 is made up of 17 amino acids. CDR3 loop: CASSKGILPGVNTEAFF. CDR3 nucleotides: TGTGCCAGCAGCAAAGGGATACTCCCCGGGGTGAACACTGAAGCTTTCTTT.

This clone has just a few counts. The chain uses TRBV4-2 and TRBJ2-7; D is perhaps TRBD1 (6 bases). Germline V gene sequence: CDR1 LGHNA, CDR2 YNFKEQ. Trimming took off 4 bases at V and 4 bases at J, with 14 bases between the two ends. The CDR3 contains 14 residues. CDR3 region: CASSPSDSLYEQYF. Written as DNA, the CDR3 is TGTGCCAGCAGCCCGTCGGACAGCCTTTACGAGCAGTACTTC.

This chain uses TRBV29-1 with TRBJ2-3; D unresolved. Trimming stripped 7 bases from V and 3 bases from J, with 11 bases between. The germline V gene encodes CDR1 SQVTM and CDR2 ANQGSEA. The length of the CDR3 is 12 residues. The CDR3 loop is CSARYGTDTQYF. The DNA for the CDR3 is TGCAGCGCTAGATACGGGACAGATACGCAGTATTTT.

The chain has TRBV15 and TRBJ1-6; D perhaps matches TRBD1 (5 bases). The CDR3 contains 14 residues. V was clipped by 0 bases and J by 6 bases, with 6 bases between them. The germline CDR1 and CDR2 sequences are LNHNV and YYDKDF (reference sequence). The CDR3 bases are TGTGCCACCAGCAGAGATAGGGGTAATTCACCCCTCCACTTT. Translating it yields CATSRDRGNSPLHF.

The gene calls are TRBV27 and TRBJ2-1; 8 bases are shared with TRBD2. Per the germline V gene, CDR1 is MNHEY and CDR2 is SMNVEV (reference sequence). The CDR3 length is 14 residues. V shed 7 bases and J 7 bases; nucleotides not matched to a gene: 9. The CDR3 nucleotides read TGTGCCAGCACTCGCGCGGGAGGTGGGAATGAGCAGTTCTTC. It specifies CASTRAGGGNEQFF.

The chain combines TRBV14 with TRBJ1-4; D ambiguous. Per the germline V gene, CDR1 is SGHDN and CDR2 is FVKESK. This CDR3 spans 15 amino acids. V was shortened by 0 bases and J by 8 bases, with 13 bases between the two germline ends. The CDR3 region has the DNA TGTGCCAGCAGCCAAGAGAGGAGGGATGGGGAAAAACTGTTTTTT. Translating it yields CASSQERRDGEKLFF.